This T cell receptor (beta chain) appears in the sequencing data of a study of blood T cell repertoires in COVID-19. Between the trimmed V and J ends, which lost 3 bases and 7 bases, there was a span of 13 bases. Germline lookup yields CDR1 SGHTA and CDR2 FQGNSA. This CDR3 contains 15 residues. Sequencing was performed with immunoSEQ multiplex PCR; in TCRdb, only in-frame clones are kept and a portion is missing. The sample consists of about 380,000 clones, roughly 86% of them appearing once. Sequenced input: PBMCs or T cells enriched from blood (not recorded which). This receptor was identified in a man aged 30 to 39 who had recovered from COVID-19. The chain has TRBV7-2 and TRBJ1-6; TRBD1 is a possible D gene (5 bases). The CDR3 loop is CASSLRGAENSPLHF. CDR3 sequence (DNA): TGTGCCAGCAGCTTGCGTGGGGCTGAAAATTCACCCCTCCACTTT.